This TCR beta chain is from a study of blood T cell repertoires in COVID-19. The CDR3 extends over 16 amino acids. Trimming stripped 2 bases from V and 5 bases from J, with 16 bases between. Germline CDR1 reads KGHSH; CDR2 reads LQKENI. Method: immunoSEQ multiplex PCR; TCRdb's copy keeps in-frame clones and lacks some. This repertoire shows over 55,000 clones, over 70% found once; its top ten account for around 5%. The sequencing sample was made of peripheral blood. This chain connects TRBV18 to TRBJ2-1, with a tentative D call TRBD1 (5 bases). The TCR comes from a man aged 45-65 years with active COVID-19. The CDR3 loop is CASSPMVTGIDNEQFF. CDR3 nucleotides: TGTGCCAGCTCACCAATGGTTACAGGAATCGACAATGAGCAGTTCTTC.